This TCR beta chain was obtained from a study of low-dose radiotherapy and immunotherapy resistance in tumors. V was cut by 5 bases and J by 6 bases, with 16 bases left in between. Germline V lookup: CDR1 MDHEN, CDR2 SYDVKM. CDR3 length: 14 residues. Primers used for first-strand cDNA, a TRAV- and TRBV-specific set, covered both alpha and beta chains. An approximately 19-cycle PCR with a constant-region primer and V-primer adapter amplified TCRs. TCRdb redid the calling of the reads with MiXCR, one entry per CDR3 protein. In the table there are approximately 84,000 distinct CDR3 sequences, 15% to 20% of which are singletons. Time point given: before trial treatment.

Material: PBMCs, obtained before treatment. The chain links TRBV28 to TRBJ2-5, with a weak D call TRBD2 (5 bases). The sequence came from a male donor with prostate cancer. The CDR3 sequence: CASSRPAGGKTQYF. The CDR3 nucleotides read TGTGCCAGCAGTCGCCCGGCAGGAGGAAAGACCCAGTACTTC. Together with reference TRBV28 and TRBJ2-5, the CDR3 gives the full variable domain: DVKVTQSSRYLVKRTGEKVFLECVQDMDHENMFWYRQDPGLGLRLIYFSYDVKMKEKGDIPEGYSVSREKKERFSLILESASTNQTSMYLCASSRPAGGKTQYFGPGTRLLVL.